Sequencing of this T cell receptor beta chain was carried out in a study of CDR3 diversity in severe acne. TCRdb re-called the PCR reads with MiXCR, one entry per CDR3 protein. The sample holds more than 85,000 distinct CDR3 sequences, 51% seen once. V was cut by 1 base and J by 7 bases, with 8 bases left in between. CDR1 and CDR2 (germline): SGHTA, FQGNSA. This CDR3 has 12 amino acids. The chain employs TRBV7-2 and TRBJ2-7; D is unclear. Sequencing was carried out using blood. This clonotype originated in a male donor with acne. This chain's CDR3 is CASSLGVSEQYF. The CDR3 DNA reads TGTGCCAGCAGCTTAGGGGTGAGTGAGCAGTACTTC.